This T cell receptor (beta chain) was profiled in a study of CD8+ T cells in alopecia areata. Study in general: Oral tofacitinib (5 to 10 mg twice daily) was administered to treated patients.

In germline, CDR1 is SQVTM, CDR2 ANQGSEA. The CDR3 runs 13 residues. V lost 4 bases to trimming and J lost 4 bases, with 10 bases between them. There are a few counts of this clone. Treatment denoted: oral pan-JAK inhibitor, 5-10 mg twice daily. Following extraction, RNA underwent reverse transcription to cDNA, which served as the sequencing template. Method: immunoSEQ multiplex PCR; TCRdb's copy keeps in-frame clones and lacks some. This sample yields about 150,000 clones, of which less than 70% are seen a single time; 0.9% to 1% belongs to the top ten. The specimen comprised CD4+ T cells sorted from blood, sampled at week 4, from a patient treated with tofacitinib. The chain recombines TRBV29-1 with TRBJ2-2, with a weak D call TRBD2 (6 bases). This receptor was obtained from a human donor with alopecia areata. DNA for the CDR3: TGCAGCGTTGCGGGGGAGAGCACCGGGGAGCTGTTTTTT. Protein product: CSVAGESTGELFF.